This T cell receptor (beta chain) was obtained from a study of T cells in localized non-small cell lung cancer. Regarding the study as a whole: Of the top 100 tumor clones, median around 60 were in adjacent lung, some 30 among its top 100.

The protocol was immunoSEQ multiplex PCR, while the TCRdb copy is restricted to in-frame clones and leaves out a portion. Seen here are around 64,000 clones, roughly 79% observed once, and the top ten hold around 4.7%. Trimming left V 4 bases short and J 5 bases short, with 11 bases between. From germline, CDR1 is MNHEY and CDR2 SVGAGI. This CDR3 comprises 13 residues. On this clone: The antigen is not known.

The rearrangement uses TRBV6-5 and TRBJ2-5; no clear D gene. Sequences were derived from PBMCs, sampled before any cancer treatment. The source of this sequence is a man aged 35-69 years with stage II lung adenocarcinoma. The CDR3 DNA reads TGTGCCAGCAGTTTAGACTTGGGGGAGACCCAGTACTTC. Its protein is CASSLDLGETQYF.